The clone carrying this TCR beta chain was seen more than once but under ten times. Its antigen is as yet unknown. The data were obtained in a study of cytomegalovirus exposure and HLA in healthy donors. General study results and limits: Beyond CMV serostatus, there was no information to go on about immune exposure. Cytomegalovirus-associated status was assigned to about 150 TCR beta chains.

V lost 1 base, J lost 6 bases, and 10 bases lay in between. CDR3 size: 14 residues. The V gene's germline CDR1 is MNHNS and CDR2 SASEGT. Primers for the PCR totalled 60 Vbeta and 13 Jbeta. The repertoire was sequenced with immunoSEQ multiplex PCR; TCRdb's copy has only in-frame clones and lacks some. The data show around 200,000 clones, around 80% seen once. This clonotype was obtained from an older woman in good health and CMV-seropositive. Sequencing used PBMCs. J is TRBJ1-5 and V is TRBV6-1; the D gene is possibly TRBD1 (6 bases). The CDR3 DNA follows: TGTGCCAGCAGTGAAGGGCAGGGGAGTCAGCCCCAGCATTTT. This codes for CASSEGQGSQPQHF.